The 20 T cell receptor beta chains below were found in one sample sequenced in a study of neurological immune-mediated disorders. TCRdb independently ran MiXCR on the 5' RACE reads; one entry per CDR3 protein. The sample gives tens of thousands of distinct CDR3 sequences, 25% of which show up once; 20% to 25% is in the top ten. The sequencing sample was made of PBMCs. The receptors were sampled from a woman aged 65 to 85 in good health.

This clonotype was recorded at least ten times. The rearrangement links TRBV7-2 to TRBJ2-3; D remains ambiguous. This CDR3 contains 12 residues. V shed 4 bases and J shed 6 bases, with 8 bases lying between them. Germline CDR1 and CDR2: SGHTA and FQGNSA. CDR3 residues: CASSSYQDTQYF. The CDR3 region has the DNA TGTGCCAGCAGCTCCTATCAGGATACGCAGTATTTT.

This clonotype has at least ten counts. The CDR3 protein is CASSPPIRQGWYGYTF. The CDR3, as DNA: TGTGCCAGCTCACCACCAATTCGGCAGGGTTGGTATGGCTACACCTTC. The chain couples TRBV18 to TRBJ1-2, with D possibly being TRBD1 (5 bases). Germline V lookup: CDR1 KGHSH, CDR2 LQKENI. This CDR3 comprises 16 residues. V was pared by 0 bases and J by 5 bases, with 16 bases between.

This clonotype was counted at least ten times. The chain has TRBV10-3 and TRBJ1-5; D is perhaps TRBD1 (5 bases). This CDR3 is 18 amino acids long. V was pared by 3 bases and J by 2 bases, with 20 bases between. The V gene's germline CDR1 is ENHRY and CDR2 SYGVKD. The CDR3 DNA reads as TGTGCCATCAGTGATTTCCCTCGGAGGGGCGCCGGCAATCAGCCCCAGCATTTT. This codes for CAISDFPRRGAGNQPQHF.

This clonotype came up a few times. The chain combines TRBV7-8 with TRBJ2-7, with D hard to call. From germline, CDR1 is SGHVS and CDR2 FQNEAQ. V lost 5 bases and J 4 bases, leaving 15 bases between the germline ends. The CDR3 is 14 residues long. The CDR3 DNA reads TGTGCCAGCAGCACCCCAGAGTCAAGGTACGAGCAGTACTTC. Its translation: CASSTPESRYEQYF.

This clonotype was detected many times. As DNA, the CDR3 is TGTGCCAGCAGCCCCCACCGGACAGACCTTAATTCACCCCTCCACTTT. Its translation is CASSPHRTDLNSPLHF. The chain carries TRBV11-2 and TRBJ1-6; D possibly corresponds to TRBD1 (6 bases). The CDR3 has 16 amino acids. Germline values: CDR1 SGHAT, CDR2 FQNNGV. The germline V and J ends were trimmed by 5 bases and 6 bases, with 17 bases remaining between them.

In its sample, this clonotype was seen many times. The rearrangement links TRBV5-1 to TRBJ1-1, with D unresolved. Germline-derived CDR1 and CDR2 are SGHRS and YFSETQ. This CDR3 has 13 residues. V dropped 4 bases and J dropped 4 bases, with 11 bases sitting between them. For the CDR3, the DNA is TGCGCCAGCAGCGTTCCCCGGGGCACTGAAGCTTTCTTT. Its protein product is CASSVPRGTEAFF.

This clonotype was observed many times. The V and J genes are TRBV4-1 and TRBJ1-2; D is unclear. The germline V gene encodes CDR1 MGHRA and CDR2 YSYEKL. V shed 1 base and J shed 3 bases, with 15 bases lying between them. This CDR3 has 16 amino acids. CDR3 residues: CASSQVVNSPDYGYTF. CDR3 coding DNA: TGCGCCAGCAGCCAAGTAGTTAACTCCCCCGACTATGGCTACACCTTC.

The sample holds many counts of this clonotype. The CDR3 DNA is TGCGCCAGCAGCTTGGGGACACAAGAGACCCAGTACTTC. Protein: CASSLGTQETQYF. The chain employs TRBV5-1 and TRBJ2-5, with D perhaps TRBD1 (5 bases). This CDR3 has 13 amino acids. Germline values: CDR1 SGHRS, CDR2 YFSETQ. V lost 0 bases, J lost 2 bases, and 5 bases lay in between.

There are many counts of this clonotype. The chain is built from TRBV3-1 and TRBJ1-1; perhaps TRBD1 as D (6 bases). CDR3 length equals 13 residues. Germline CDR1 reads LGHDT; CDR2 reads YNNKEL (reference sequence). Trimming removed 6 bases from V and 8 bases from J, with 16 bases in between. CDR3 bases: TGTGCCAGCAGGGGACACGAATTACGGGAAGCTTTCTTT. It codes for CASRGHELREAFF. Based on the CDR3 plus reference TRBV3-1 and TRBJ1-1, the full variable domain is DTAVSQTPKYLVTQMGNDKSIKCEQNLGHDTMYWYKQDSKKFLKIMFSYNNKELIINETVPNRFSPKSPDKAHLNLHINSLELGDSAVYFCASRGHELREAFFGQGTRLTVV.

This clonotype was observed at least ten times. CDR3 region: CASSLQGLETQYF. The CDR3 region has the DNA TGCGCCAGCAGCCTACAGGGCCTGGAGACCCAGTACTTC. This chain uses TRBV5-1 with TRBJ2-5; D might be TRBD1 (6 bases). CDR1 is SGHRS, CDR2 YFSETQ, per germline. This CDR3 contains 13 residues. V lost 4 bases, J lost 5 bases, and 12 bases lay in between.

This clonotype was observed at least ten times. The chain carries TRBV20-1 and TRBJ2-7, with 7 nucleotides matching TRBD2. Germline values: CDR1 DFQATT, CDR2 SNEGSKA (reference sequence). With 7 bases clipped from V and 0 bases from J, the junction kept 12 bases outside the gene matches. CDR3 size: 15 residues. The CDR3 nucleotides are TGCAGTGTAGGGCGAAGCGGGGATCCCTCCTACGAGCAGTACTTC. Protein product: CSVGRSGDPSYEQYF.

This chain connects TRBV6-1 to TRBJ2-5; TRBD2 is a possible D gene (5 bases). Trimming pared 7 bases from V and 3 bases from J, leaving 15 bases between. The CDR3 length is 14 residues. The germline V gene has CDR1 MNHNS and CDR2 SASEGT. The CDR3 reads CASNYQWGEETQYF. As DNA, the CDR3 is TGTGCCAGCAACTACCAATGGGGAGAAGAGACCCAGTACTTC.

The gene calls are TRBV6-5 and TRBJ2-7, with TRBD1 matching over 9 bases. CDR3 length: 14 amino acids. The germline gives CDR1 MNHEY, CDR2 SVGAGI. V lost 5 bases and J lost 6; bases outside the gene matches: 8. The CDR3 protein is CASSTMDRGSEQYF. In nucleotides, the CDR3 is TGTGCCAGCAGTACCATGGACAGGGGTAGCGAGCAGTACTTC.

There are many counts of this clonotype. V usage is TRBV28 and J usage is TRBJ1-5; the D gene is possibly TRBD1 (5 bases). The germline CDR1 and CDR2 sequences are MDHEN and SYDVKM. V lost 7 bases, J lost 6 bases, and 16 bases lay in between. This CDR3 region has 14 residues. The chain's CDR3 is CASNPERRGQPQHF. The CDR3 bases are TGTGCCAGCAACCCTGAGCGGAGGGGTCAGCCCCAGCATTTT.

The chain recombines TRBV9 with TRBJ2-7, with D possibly being TRBD1 or TRBD2 (5 bases each). V lost 0 bases and J lost 5, with 12 bases in between. The CDR3 is made up of 14 amino acids. The germline CDR1 and CDR2 sequences are SGDLS and YYNGEE. The chain's CDR3 is CASSVDGDPDEQYF. CDR3 sequence (DNA): TGTGCCAGCAGCGTAGATGGGGACCCGGACGAGCAGTACTTC.

On this clonotype: Compared with germline, one end of the junction differs, possibly owing to a read error. This chain joins TRBV5-6 and TRBJ2-7; D tentatively fits TRBD1 or TRBD2 (5 bases each). This CDR3 region has 14 residues. CDR1 is SGHDT, CDR2 YYEEEE, per germline. CDR3 region: CASHRTRVTYDQYF. CDR3 nucleotides: TGTGCCAGCCACAGGACGCGGGTGACCTACGATCAGTACTTC.

This clonotype was observed many times. The V call is TRBV6-5, the J call TRBJ2-5; TRBD1 matches 7 bases. Germline V CDR1 and CDR2: MNHEY, SVGAGI. V lost 7 bases, J lost 6 bases, and 17 bases stayed unmatched. The CDR3 runs 16 residues. CDR3 protein: CASTPQGDHRGKTQYF. The CDR3 DNA reads as TGTGCCAGCACCCCTCAGGGAGACCACAGGGGCAAGACCCAGTACTTC.

At least ten counts were recorded for this clonotype. The V call is TRBV5-1, the J call TRBJ2-1; 8 nucleotides agree with TRBD2. Germline V gene sequence: CDR1 SGHRS, CDR2 YFSETQ. The junction had 8 bases not matched to a gene; V was cut back by 2 bases and J by 7 bases. The CDR3 totals 15 residues. CDR3 bases: TGCGCCAGCAGCTTAGCGGGAGCGGGGCTAAATGAGCAGTTCTTC. Amino acid sequence: CASSLAGAGLNEQFF.

Ten or more counts support this clonotype. The chain recombines TRBV20-1 with TRBJ2-5; D remains ambiguous. The CDR3 is made up of 12 amino acids. Trimming removed 5 bases from V and 4 bases from J, with 11 bases in between. Looked up from germline, CDR1 is DFQATT and CDR2 is SNEGSKA (reference sequence). CDR3 in amino acids: CSALGIGETQYF. The DNA of the CDR3 is TGCAGTGCTTTGGGTATTGGAGAGACCCAGTACTTC.

This clonotype was observed at least ten times. The CDR3, as DNA: TGTGCCAGCAGTTTCGGCGCGTCGGAGACCCAGTACTTC. This codes for CASSFGASETQYF. The rearrangement joins TRBV12-3 or TRBV12-4 to TRBJ2-5, with D unresolved. CDR3 length: 13 amino acids. Trimming removed 3 bases from V and 5 bases from J, with 10 bases in between.